This T cell receptor beta chain was identified in a study of blood T cell repertoires in COVID-19. CDR3 length: 16 amino acids. Trimming at V came to 0 bases and at J to 5 bases, leaving 8 bases not matched to a gene. Germline CDR1 and CDR2: LGHNA and YNFKEQ. Authors' processing steps: Researchers report that nucleated cell counts were estimated from reference gene primer amplification. The table came from immunoSEQ multiplex PCR; TCRdb's copy has only in-frame clones and leaves some out. The V and J calls and the clone size are those of that table, but D and trimming were determined from the DNA. This sample has 120,000 to 150,000 clones, with around 90% found just once.

This TCR was sampled from a woman between 45 and 65 years old with acute or convalescent COVID-19. Sample: peripheral blood. The gene calls are TRBV4-2 and TRBJ2-7, with TRBD2 matching 9 bases. CDR3 in amino acids: CASSQDVAGGRNEQYF. CDR3 sequence (DNA): TGTGCCAGCAGCCAAGACGTGGCGGGGGGGAGGAACGAGCAGTACTTC.